The present T cell receptor beta chain was sequenced within a study of identical twins. This clonotype came up a few times. Its specificity is unknown. The length of the CDR3 is 14 residues. The germline V and J ends were trimmed by 2 bases and 5 bases, with 13 bases remaining between them. CDR1 and CDR2 (germline): SGHKS, YYEKEE (reference sequence). Unique molecular identifiers were in the cDNA, with template-switch universal primer binding. One entry per CDR3 protein, called by TCRdb with MiXCR from the 5' RACE reads. The data show some 300,000 distinct CDR3 sequences, 10% to 15% seen once. The study's findings and limits: Invariant MAIT and iNKT cells could partly confound zero-insertion analyses. Weaker excess twin sharing was observed in beta out-of-frame sequences. Carriage of fewer insertions was seen in abundant cord blood beta clonotypes, whereas memory repertoires showed none.

This sample also appeared in a second study, on yellow fever vaccine responses in identical twins.

The chain is built from TRBV5-5 and TRBJ1-1; no clear D. Sequencing was performed on CD8+ T cells sorted from blood. The source of this sequence is a woman between 18 and 29 years old in good health. In DNA, the CDR3 is TGTGCCAGCAGCTTATCGTCAGAACGGACTGAAGCTTTCTTT. Translated: CASSLSSERTEAFF.